This is a list of T cell receptor beta chains from one sample in a study of T cells in Graves' hyperthyroidism and ophthalmopathy. TCRdb itself ran the multiplex PCR reads through MiXCR, one entry per CDR3 protein. Among some 550,000 distinct CDR3 sequences, more than 15% were seen once, and the ten largest hold roughly 3%. The sample comprised blood. The receptors shown here come from a woman between 35 and 50 years old with Graves' ophthalmopathy. The CDR3 runs from the conserved cysteine through the conserved F or W. D genes are given only for firm matches. A clone size is listed for some rows: how often the clone was seen (once, few, many), or a class if it is expanded.

-	-	TRBJ2-1	TRBV11-2	CTSSSRGNNEQFF
TRBD1	many	TRBJ1-2	TRBV29-1	CSVWGDRGSSNYGYTF
TRBD1	few	TRBJ1-1	TRBV4-1	CASSQQTGWVTEAFF
-	few	TRBJ2-1	TRBV7-2	CASSLMSIPFF
-	-	TRBJ2-5	TRBV10-1	CASSDPRQRHNLSIKYF
TRBD1	many	TRBJ1-5	TRBV28	CASTKSTGGGQPQHF
TRBD2	many	TRBJ2-3	TRBV12-3/TRBV12-4	CASGNPGGVGDTQYF
-	few	TRBJ2-3	TRBV3-1	CASSQDWGSPPDTQYF
TRBD1	few	TRBJ2-7	TRBV28	CATKGQALYEQYF
-	few	TRBJ2-3	TRBV29-1	CSVELGQAGDTQYF
-	-	TRBJ2-3	TRBV5-5	CASSFWQSSTDTQYF
-	-	TRBJ1-4	TRBV6-1	CASRNTRVGTNEKLFF
TRBD1	many	TRBJ2-3	TRBV7-2	CASSSTGAGSDTQYF
TRBD1	many	TRBJ1-1	TRBV7-2	CASSLKGPRGPMNTEAFF
TRBD2	few	TRBJ2-7	TRBV20-1	CSAGGQGEQYF
-	many	TRBJ2-3	TRBV5-1	CASSLGTTTDTQYF
-	many	TRBJ2-5	TRBV20-1	CSARGGTFQETQYF
TRBD2	-	TRBJ2-7	TRBV28	CATQREGTYEQYF
TRBD1	-	TRBJ2-3	TRBV30	CAWTQTGGSVDTQYF
-	few	TRBJ1-5	TRBV2	CAGSVEAGNQPQHF
-	-	TRBJ2-6	TRBV20-1	CSARERPGTSSGANVLTF
TRBD2	many	TRBJ2-3	TRBV7-6	CASSRNHGGGTDTQYF
-	-	TRBJ2-3	TRBV9	CASSVAATDTQYF
-	many	TRBJ1-6	TRBV3-1	CASSRSRGSPLHF
-	many	TRBJ2-3	TRBV20-1	CSARDPRSDTQYF